This TCR beta chain came from a study of blood T cell repertoires in COVID-19. Study-wide context: Sample material is recorded as cDNA or gDNA derived from T cells, B-cell-depleted T cells, or PBMCs.

Between the trimmed V and J ends, which lost 5 bases and 4 bases, there was a span of 14 bases. The CDR3 totals 15 residues. Looked up from germline, CDR1 is LNHDA and CDR2 is SQIVND (reference sequence). In the authors' methods: By means of reference gene primer amplification, nucleated cell counts were estimated. Produced via immunoSEQ multiplex PCR; TCRdb's table is partial and in-frame only. Clone size and V and J calls were adopted from that table, with D and trimming inferred from the DNA. Among 100,000 or so clones listed, approximately 82% were seen once. This clone was seen more than once but under ten times.

The specimen was peripheral blood. This clonotype originated in a man between 60 and 70 years old with acute or convalescent COVID-19. The gene calls are TRBV19 and TRBJ1-4; TRBD1 might be the D (5 bases). For the CDR3, the DNA is TGTGCCAGTAGTGAGCCAGGGATGGGTAATGAAAAACTGTTTTTT. This gives the protein CASSEPGMGNEKLFF.